These T cell receptor beta chains were read from a single sample in a study of response to subunit inactivated influenza vaccine. TCRdb itself ran the RT-PCR reads through MiXCR, one entry per CDR3 protein. The sample contains about 780,000 distinct CDR3 sequences, 15% to 20% of which appear only once. The specimen comprised PBMCs from blood, sampled around 5 days after vaccination. Receptors were obtained from a man aged 50-59 years who received an inactivated influenza vaccine. Both conserved end residues are part of each CDR3. Fields, in order: J gene, V gene, CDR3 length, CDR3 protein.

TRBJ2-6 TRBV4-3 18 CASSQELPLTSGANVLTF
TRBJ2-1 TRBV6-2/TRBV6-3 14 CASVLAGGLNEQFF
TRBJ2-3 TRBV10-3 14 CAISAAGRTDTQYF
TRBJ2-5 TRBV10-3 14 CAISERGGRETQYF
TRBJ2-3 TRBV20-1 12 CSAPSEGDTQYF
TRBJ1-2 TRBV7-9 14 CASSFSPGVSGYTF
TRBJ2-1 TRBV20-1 15 CSAEDRGRVYNEQFF
TRBJ2-1 TRBV7-9 15 CASSLEHYAYNEQFF
TRBJ2-1 TRBV11-2 16 CASRAPGRGVNNEQFF
TRBJ2-7 TRBV7-2 15 CASSSRGQLRHEQYF
TRBJ1-5 TRBV7-8 14 CASSFGTVNQPQHF
TRBJ2-7 TRBV20-1 12 CSAPQGADEQYF
TRBJ1-1 TRBV27 14 CASSSGRVNTEAFF
TRBJ2-2 TRBV20-1 14 CSAWGGANTGELFF
TRBJ1-1 TRBV5-1 14 CASSPVPVGGISFF
TRBJ2-3 TRBV4-3 18 CASSHAPPPGQGTDTQYF
TRBJ2-4 TRBV7-2 14 CASSLERGMSIQYF
TRBJ1-2 TRBV20-1 15 CSARDYGAGVYGYTF
TRBJ2-6 TRBV7-3 15 CASSSTGGGANVLTF
TRBJ2-2 TRBV11-1 18 CASSSSQWTGKNTGELFF
TRBJ2-2 TRBV29-1 16 CSVEDLRQGNTGELFF
TRBJ2-5 TRBV11-2 15 CASSFLDRGFETQYF
TRBJ1-5 TRBV6-2/TRBV6-3 16 CASSYSKSGLNQPQHF
TRBJ1-5 TRBV7-8 17 CASSLDRGPYSNQPQHF
TRBJ2-2 TRBV13 19 CASSLARPRGSYGAGELFF
TRBJ1-6 TRBV5-1 16 CASSLAGQGEYSPLHF
TRBJ1-6 TRBV28 14 CASSLALGNSPLHF
TRBJ2-1 TRBV4-1 12 CASSGPYNEQFF
TRBJ1-5 TRBV6-2/TRBV6-3 16 CASSMYRAYSNQPQHF
TRBJ2-1 TRBV20-1 14 CSARDLVGTSEQFF
TRBJ1-2 TRBV20-1 14 CSARDLRSSGGYTF
TRBJ1-2 TRBV7-6 17 CASSPTAWEDPNYGYTF
TRBJ2-7 TRBV12-3/TRBV12-4 15 CASSLDRGAGYEQYF
TRBJ2-7 TRBV12-3/TRBV12-4 13 CASSFGTVSEQYF
TRBJ2-2 TRBV20-1 15 CSAREPGTATGELFF
TRBJ2-1 TRBV7-6 13 CASSLAGESEQFF
TRBJ2-1 TRBV5-6 12 CASAQTYNEQFF
TRBJ1-1 TRBV11-2 13 CASSLVQALEAFF
TRBJ2-2 TRBV20-1 14 CSARPQGNTGELFF
TRBJ2-7 TRBV14 11 CASSQMGEQYF